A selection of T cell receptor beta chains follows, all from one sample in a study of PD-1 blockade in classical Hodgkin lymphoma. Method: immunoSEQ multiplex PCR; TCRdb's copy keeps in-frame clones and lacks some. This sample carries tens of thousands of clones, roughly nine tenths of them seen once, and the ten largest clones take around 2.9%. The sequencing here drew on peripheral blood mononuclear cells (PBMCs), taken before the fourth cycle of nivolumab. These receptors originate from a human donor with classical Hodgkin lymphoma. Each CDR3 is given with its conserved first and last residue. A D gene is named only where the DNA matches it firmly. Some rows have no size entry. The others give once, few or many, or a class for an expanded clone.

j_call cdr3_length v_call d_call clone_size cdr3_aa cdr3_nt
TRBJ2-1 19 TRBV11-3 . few CASASTSGFLGPTYNEQFF TGTGCCAGCGCATCAACGTCTGGGTTCTTGGGACCGACATACAATGAGCAGTTCTTC
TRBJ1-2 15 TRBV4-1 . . CASSQDQEANYGYTF TGCGCCAGCAGCCAAGATCAGGAAGCTAACTATGGCTACACCTTC
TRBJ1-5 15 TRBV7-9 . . CASSLAIGDNQPQHF TGTGCCAGCAGCTTGGCGATAGGGGACAATCAGCCCCAGCATTTT
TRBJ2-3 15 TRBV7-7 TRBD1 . CASAPDRVNTDTQYF TGTGCCAGCGCCCCGGACAGGGTGAACACAGATACGCAGTATTTT
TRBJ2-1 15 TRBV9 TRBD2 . CASSVAGTSPNEQFF TGTGCCAGCAGCGTGGCCGGGACTAGCCCAAATGAGCAGTTCTTC
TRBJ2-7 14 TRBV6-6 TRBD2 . CASRGLAGIYEQYF TGTGCCAGCAGAGGACTAGCGGGGATCTACGAGCAGTACTTC
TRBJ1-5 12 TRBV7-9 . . CASSLVGGPQHF TGTGCCAGCAGCTTAGTCGGTGGGCCCCAGCATTTT
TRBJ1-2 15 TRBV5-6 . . CASSLAPGAARGYTF TGTGCCAGCAGCTTGGCCCCCGGGGCAGCTAGGGGCTACACCTTC
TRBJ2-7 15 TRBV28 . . CASRPTTGMAYEQYF TGTGCCAGCAGACCCACGACCGGGATGGCCTACGAGCAGTACTTC
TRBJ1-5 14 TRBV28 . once CASTSRDGYQPQHF TGTGCCAGCACCTCAAGGGACGGCTATCAGCCCCAGCATTTT
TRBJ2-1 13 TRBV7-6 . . CASSLATDNEQFF TGTGCCAGCAGCTTAGCGACCGACAATGAGCAGTTCTTC
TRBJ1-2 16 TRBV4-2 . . CASSQELGGDPYGYTF TGTGCCAGCAGCCAAGAGTTAGGGGGAGACCCCTATGGCTACACCTTC
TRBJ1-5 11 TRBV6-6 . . CASSSGQPQHF TGTGCCAGCAGTTCAGGGCAGCCCCAGCATTTT
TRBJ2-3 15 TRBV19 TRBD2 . CASSMSGVAPDTQYF TGTGCCAGTAGTATGAGCGGGGTTGCTCCAGATACGCAGTATTTT
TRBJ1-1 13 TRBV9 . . CASSVGPGTEAFF TGTGCCAGCAGCGTAGGGCCGGGCACTGAAGCTTTCTTT
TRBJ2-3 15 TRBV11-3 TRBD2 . CASSLTSGDTDTQYF TGTGCCAGCAGCTTGACTAGCGGGGACACAGATACGCAGTATTTT
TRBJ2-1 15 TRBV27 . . CASSLGRAPVHEQFF TGTGCCAGCAGTTTAGGCAGGGCGCCGGTCCATGAGCAGTTCTTC
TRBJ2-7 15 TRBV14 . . CASSDWRTASYEQYF TGTGCCAGCAGTGACTGGCGGACAGCATCCTACGAGCAGTACTTC
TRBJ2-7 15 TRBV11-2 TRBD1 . CASSSPRGRGYEQYF TGTGCCAGCAGCTCGCCAAGGGGGCGCGGGTACGAGCAGTACTTC
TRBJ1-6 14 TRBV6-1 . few CASSDWQDNSPLHF TGTGCCAGCAGTGATTGGCAGGATAATTCACCCCTCCACTTT
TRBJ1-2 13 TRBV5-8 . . CASSLDTYYGYTF TGTGCCAGCAGCTTGGACACCTACTATGGCTACACCTTC
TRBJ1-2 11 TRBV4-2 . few CASSEGNGYTF TGTGCCAGCAGCGAGGGGAACGGCTACACCTTC
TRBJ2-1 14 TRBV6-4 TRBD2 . CASSADGGGNEQFF TGTGCCAGCAGCGCCGACGGGGGGGGTAATGAGCAGTTCTTC
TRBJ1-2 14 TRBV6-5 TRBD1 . CASSPGQGLRGYTF TGTGCCAGCAGTCCTGGACAGGGGCTTCGGGGCTACACCTTC
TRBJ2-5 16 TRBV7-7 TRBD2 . CASSLSLAGDQETQYF TGTGCCAGCAGCTTATCTCTAGCGGGGGACCAAGAGACCCAGTACTTC
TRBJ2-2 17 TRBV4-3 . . CASSPSLATQAAGELFF TGCGCCAGCAGCCCAAGTCTTGCCACTCAAGCCGCCGGGGAGCTGTTTTTT
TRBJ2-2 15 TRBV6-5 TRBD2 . CASSLAGGYTGELFF TGTGCCAGCAGTTTAGCGGGGGGTTACACCGGGGAGCTGTTTTTT
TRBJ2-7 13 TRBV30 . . CAWSAGLVYEQYF TGTGCCTGGAGTGCAGGGTTGGTGTACGAGCAGTACTTC
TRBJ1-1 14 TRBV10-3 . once CAISERGTSTEAFF TGTGCCATCAGTGAGCGAGGAACGAGCACTGAAGCTTTCTTT
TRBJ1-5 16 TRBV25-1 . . CASRGADGGGDQPQHF TGTGCCAGCAGGGGGGCCGATGGGGGAGGTGATCAGCCCCAGCATTTT
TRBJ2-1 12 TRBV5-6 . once CASSLDGNEQFF TGTGCCAGCAGCTTGGACGGCAATGAGCAGTTCTTC
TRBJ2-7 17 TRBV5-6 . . CASSLASGGTGFNEQYF TGTGCCAGCAGCTTGGCAAGCGGGGGGACAGGGTTTAACGAGCAGTACTTC
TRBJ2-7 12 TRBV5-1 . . CASRQGPYEQYF TGCGCCAGCAGACAAGGGCCCTACGAGCAGTACTTC
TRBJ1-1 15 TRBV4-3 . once CASSQDRLKNTEAFF TGCGCCAGCAGCCAAGATCGCCTGAAGAACACTGAAGCTTTCTTT
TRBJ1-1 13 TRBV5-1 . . CASSLGGNTEAFF TGCGCCAGCAGCTTGGGGGGGAACACTGAAGCTTTCTTT
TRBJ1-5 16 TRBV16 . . CASSQGDFHRNQPQHF TGTGCCAGCAGCCAAGGCGATTTCCACAGGAATCAGCCCCAGCATTTT
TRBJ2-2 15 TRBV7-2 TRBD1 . CASSPLTGATGELFF TGTGCCAGCAGCCCGCTAACAGGGGCCACCGGGGAGCTGTTTTTT
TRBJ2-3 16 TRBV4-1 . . CASSQTPGVGGDTQYF TGCGCCAGCAGCCAAACACCAGGGGTAGGGGGAGATACGCAGTATTTT
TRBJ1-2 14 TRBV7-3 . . CASSSTREGYGYTF TGTGCCAGCAGCTCAACCCGGGAGGGCTATGGCTACACCTTC
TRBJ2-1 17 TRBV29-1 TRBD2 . CSVEVGTSGWSYNEQFF TGCAGCGTTGAAGTGGGGACTAGCGGGTGGTCCTACAATGAGCAGTTCTTC
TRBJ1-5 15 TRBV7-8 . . CASSLGTSGGQPQHF TGTGCCAGCAGCTTAGGGACCTCCGGAGGACAGCCCCAGCATTTT
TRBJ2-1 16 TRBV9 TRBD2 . CASSGELAPPGNEQFF TGTGCCAGCAGCGGGGAACTAGCGCCGCCGGGCAATGAGCAGTTCTTC
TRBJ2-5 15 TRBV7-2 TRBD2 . CASSLGSTGGETQYF TGTGCCAGCAGCTTAGGTTCGACGGGAGGGGAGACCCAGTACTTC
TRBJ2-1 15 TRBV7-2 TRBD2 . CASSSGLAGADEQFF TGTGCCAGCAGCTCCGGACTAGCGGGGGCGGATGAGCAGTTCTTC
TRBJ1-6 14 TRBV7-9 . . CASSLVPEEPPLHF TGTGCCAGCAGCTTAGTCCCAGAAGAGCCACCCCTCCACTTT
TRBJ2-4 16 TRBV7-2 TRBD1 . CASSLAIGTAENIQYF TGTGCCAGCAGCTTAGCCATCGGGACAGCCGAAAACATTCAGTACTTC
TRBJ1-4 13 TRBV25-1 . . CASTPPRKEKLFF TGTGCCAGCACCCCCCCTCGCAAGGAAAAACTGTTTTTT
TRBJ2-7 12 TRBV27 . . CASTGLGDEQYF TGTGCCAGCACCGGCCTCGGGGACGAGCAGTACTTC
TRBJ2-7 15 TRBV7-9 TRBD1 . CASSLEWGQIYEQYF TGTGCCAGCAGCTTAGAGTGGGGACAGATCTACGAGCAGTACTTC
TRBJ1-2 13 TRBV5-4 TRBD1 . CASSPGGPYGYTF TGTGCCAGCAGCCCAGGGGGACCTTATGGCTACACCTTC
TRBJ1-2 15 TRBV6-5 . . CASSSRTEYYYGYTF TGTGCCAGCAGTTCCCGGACAGAGTACTACTATGGCTACACCTTC
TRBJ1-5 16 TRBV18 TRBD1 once CASSARDREGNQPQHF TGTGCCAGCTCAGCACGGGACAGGGAGGGCAATCAGCCCCAGCATTTT
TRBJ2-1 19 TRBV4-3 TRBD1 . CASSHPLWHGTGPNNEQFF TGCGCCAGCAGCCACCCCCTTTGGCACGGGACAGGGCCGAACAATGAGCAGTTCTTC